The clone carrying this T cell receptor (beta chain) was picked up a small number of times. The sample comes from a study of spatial heterogeneity in lung cancer. The sample's time point: sample taken at primary tumor resection. Tumor, nontumor lung or frozen PBMC supplied whole RNA that was sequenced unsorted. Each CDR3 protein is one row after TCRdb ran MiXCR on the 5' RACE reads. Of over 50,000 distinct CDR3 sequences detected, roughly 8% appear once; the ten largest clones hold less than 15%. In germline, CDR1 is SGHVS, CDR2 FQNEAQ. J was trimmed by 5 bases and V by 6 bases; bases with no gene match: 5. The CDR3 covers 14 residues.

The sample consisted of PBMCs, taken at surgery. This TCR derives from a female donor with early-stage non-small cell lung cancer. The chain has TRBV7-8 and TRBJ1-5; 9 nucleotides line up with TRBD1. As DNA, the CDR3 is TGTGCCAGCAGTCAGGGACAGGGCTATCAGCCCCAGCATTTT. Amino acids: CASSQGQGYQPQHF. Full variable domain (rest looked up from reference TRBV7-8 and TRBJ1-5): GAGVSQSPRYKVAKRGQDVALRCDPISGHVSLFWYQQALGQGPEFLTYFQNEAQLDKSGLPSDRFFAERPEGSVSTLKIQRTQQEDSAVYLCASSQGQGYQPQHFGDGTRLSIL.